This T cell receptor beta chain was sequenced in a study of long-term antiretroviral therapy in people with HIV. This was the immunoSEQ v3.0 assay at survey level. Researchers set sequencing to target about 35,000-55,000 T-cell genomes per sample. Profiled with immunoSEQ multiplex PCR; TCRdb holds only in-frame clones, not every one. This sample has roughly 14,000 clones, with about three quarters found just once. General study points: Clonotypes expanded prior to ART showed repertoire dominance at all sampled time points. The range of CDR3 lengths in HIV repertoires proved narrower than that found in controls.

As to this clone: Its antigen is as yet unknown.

Germline CDR1 is LNHDA and CDR2 is SQIVND (reference sequence). The CDR3 sequence is 16 residues long. V was shortened by 1 base and J by 0 bases, with 10 bases between the two germline ends. The specimen was unsorted PBMCs, collected 1.3 years before starting antiretroviral therapy. The chain joins TRBV19 to TRBJ1-5; tentative D call: TRBD1 (6 bases). The clonotype originates from a man in his forties with HIV. CDR3 DNA: TGTGCCAGTAGTATAGCACAGGGTGGTAGCAATCAGCCCCAGCATTTT. This translates into CASSIAQGGSNQPQHF.